This is a list of T cell receptor beta chains from one sample in a study of OX40 agonist ivuxolimab in advanced cancers. Assay used: immunoSEQ multiplex PCR; TCRdb lists only in-frame clones, some missing. The sample has tens of thousands of clones; more than 80% are singletons. The sample here was CD4+ or CD8+ T cells sorted from blood, taken in a trial of the OX40 agonist ivuxolimab. The receptors here all came from an adult with an advanced solid tumor such as melanoma, head and neck, liver or kidney cancer. Each CDR3 is given with its conserved first and last residue. D genes are given only for firm matches. The size entry is marked missing in some rows and otherwise reads once, few, many or a size class.

d_gene: .
v_gene: TRBV5-5
abundance: few
j_gene: TRBJ1-1
CDR3nt: TGTGCCAGCAGCTTGATCTCCACTGAAGCTTTCTTT
CDR3aa: CASSLISTEAFF

d_gene: .
v_gene: TRBV27
abundance: .
j_gene: TRBJ1-1
CDR3nt: TGTGCCAGCAGGGGGGGCAGGGACACTGAAGCTTTCTTT
CDR3aa: CASRGGRDTEAFF

d_gene: .
v_gene: TRBV6-5
abundance: .
j_gene: TRBJ1-1
CDR3nt: TGTGCCAGCAAGGATACGAACACTGAAGCTTTCTTT
CDR3aa: CASKDTNTEAFF

d_gene: TRBD2
v_gene: TRBV2
abundance: .
j_gene: TRBJ2-3
CDR3nt: TGTGCCAGCAGAAGAACCGGGACTAACACAGATACGCAGTATTTT
CDR3aa: CASRRTGTNTDTQYF

d_gene: .
v_gene: TRBV5-6
abundance: .
j_gene: TRBJ2-1
CDR3nt: TGTGCCAGCAGCTCCTTGCGGGCCAGCTCCTACAATGAGCAGTTCTTC
CDR3aa: CASSSLRASSYNEQFF

d_gene: .
v_gene: TRBV28
abundance: .
j_gene: TRBJ2-7
CDR3nt: TGTGCCAGCAGTCGAAACAGGCCCTACGAGCAGTACTTC
CDR3aa: CASSRNRPYEQYF

d_gene: .
v_gene: TRBV7-2
abundance: .
j_gene: TRBJ2-7
CDR3nt: TGTGCCAGCAGCTCCCGAGGGGGCGGGGGGTATTCTGGGAAGTACTTC
CDR3aa: CASSSRGGGGYSGKYF

d_gene: .
v_gene: TRBV18
abundance: once
j_gene: TRBJ1-4
CDR3nt: TGTGCCAGCTCCTCTCTCGGACGGAGTGAAAAACTGTTTTTT
CDR3aa: CASSSLGRSEKLFF

d_gene: .
v_gene: TRBV7-3
abundance: .
j_gene: TRBJ1-6
CDR3nt: TGTGCCAGCAGCCTAGGGAAGGTTAATTCACCCCTCCACTTT
CDR3aa: CASSLGKVNSPLHF

d_gene: .
v_gene: TRBV6-1
abundance: .
j_gene: TRBJ2-5
CDR3nt: TGTGCCAGCAGTGAACAGGGAACGGCCCAAGAGACCCAGTACTTC
CDR3aa: CASSEQGTAQETQYF

d_gene: .
v_gene: TRBV10-3
abundance: .
j_gene: TRBJ1-1
CDR3nt: TGTGCCATCAGTGAGGCGGGGAACACTGAAGCTTTCTTT
CDR3aa: CAISEAGNTEAFF

d_gene: .
v_gene: TRBV18
abundance: .
j_gene: TRBJ2-3
CDR3nt: TGTGCCAGCTCAACCGCCCGGGCAGGAGCGAGCACAGATACGCAGTATTTT
CDR3aa: CASSTARAGASTDTQYF

d_gene: TRBD1
v_gene: TRBV23-1
abundance: few
j_gene: TRBJ1-2
CDR3nt: TGCGCCAGCAGTCAAACCCCTTTGGGACAGGCGCCCTGGGGGGGGATTGACCAGGTTGGCTACACCTTC
CDR3aa: CASSQTPLGQAPWGGIDQVGYTF

d_gene: .
v_gene: TRBV9
abundance: .
j_gene: TRBJ2-3
CDR3nt: TGTGCCAGCAGCGGAAGTCGTTACACAGATACGCAGTATTTT
CDR3aa: CASSGSRYTDTQYF

d_gene: TRBD1
v_gene: TRBV25-1
abundance: .
j_gene: TRBJ2-7
CDR3nt: TGTGCCAGCAGTGATGGACAGGGGGCATACGAGCAGTACTTC
CDR3aa: CASSDGQGAYEQYF

d_gene: TRBD1
v_gene: TRBV10-3
abundance: .
j_gene: TRBJ1-2
CDR3nt: TGTGCCATCAGTGACCCCACAGGGGGGGACTATGGCTACACCTTC
CDR3aa: CAISDPTGGDYGYTF

d_gene: .
v_gene: TRBV11-2
abundance: .
j_gene: TRBJ1-2
CDR3nt: TGTGCCAGCAGCGCCGGAGGGCATCTTGGCTACACCTTC
CDR3aa: CASSAGGHLGYTF

d_gene: TRBD1
v_gene: TRBV25-1
abundance: .
j_gene: TRBJ2-5
CDR3nt: TGTGCCAGCAGTGAAAGAACCGGGACAGGGGGGCCCTCAAGGACCCAGTACTTC
CDR3aa: CASSERTGTGGPSRTQYF

d_gene: .
v_gene: TRBV6-6
abundance: .
j_gene: TRBJ1-5
CDR3nt: TGTGCCAGCAGCGCGGACAGTAGCAATCAGCCCCAGCATTTT
CDR3aa: CASSADSSNQPQHF

d_gene: .
v_gene: TRBV19
abundance: few
j_gene: TRBJ1-3
CDR3nt: TGTGCCAGTAGTATCGACAGACGGAGAAACACCATATATTTT
CDR3aa: CASSIDRRRNTIYF

d_gene: TRBD2
v_gene: TRBV5-1
abundance: .
j_gene: TRBJ2-3
CDR3nt: TGCGCCAGCAGCAAAGACCTAGCGGGCCCTGGGGATACGCAGTATTTT
CDR3aa: CASSKDLAGPGDTQYF

d_gene: TRBD2
v_gene: TRBV27
abundance: .
j_gene: TRBJ2-3
CDR3nt: TGTGCCAGCCGGATAAAGCGGGAGCGCACAGATACGCAGTATTTT
CDR3aa: CASRIKRERTDTQYF

d_gene: TRBD1
v_gene: TRBV11-3
abundance: .
j_gene: TRBJ2-2
CDR3nt: TGTGCCAGCAGCTTGGGGCGATGGGACAGGGAACCCGGGGAGCTGTTTTTT
CDR3aa: CASSLGRWDREPGELFF

d_gene: .
v_gene: TRBV28
abundance: .
j_gene: TRBJ2-2
CDR3nt: TGTGCCAGCAGTTTAGTTCGAGGGTCCACCGGGGAGCTGTTTTTT
CDR3aa: CASSLVRGSTGELFF

d_gene: TRBD2
v_gene: TRBV2
abundance: .
j_gene: TRBJ2-1
CDR3nt: TGTGCCAGCAGTTACCTACTAGCGGGCAATGAGCAGTTCTTC
CDR3aa: CASSYLLAGNEQFF

d_gene: TRBD1
v_gene: TRBV6-6
abundance: .
j_gene: TRBJ2-7
CDR3nt: TGTGCCAGCAGACCCCAAACTGGACAGGGTTCCTACGAGCAGTACTTC
CDR3aa: CASRPQTGQGSYEQYF

d_gene: .
v_gene: TRBV16
abundance: .
j_gene: TRBJ2-4
CDR3nt: TGTGCCAGCAGCTACAAGGGGCGGGGTGACATTCAGTACTTC
CDR3aa: CASSYKGRGDIQYF

d_gene: TRBD1
v_gene: TRBV18
abundance: .
j_gene: TRBJ1-4
CDR3nt: TGTGCCAGCTCACCACCGTCTGACAGGGGGGCGAAACTGTTTTTT
CDR3aa: CASSPPSDRGAKLFF

d_gene: .
v_gene: TRBV18
abundance: .
j_gene: TRBJ2-3
CDR3nt: TGTGCCAGCTCACCGGGGGGCAGCACAGATACGCAGTATTTT
CDR3aa: CASSPGGSTDTQYF

d_gene: TRBD1
v_gene: TRBV6-5
abundance: .
j_gene: TRBJ1-4
CDR3nt: TGTGCCAGCACCCCGGGACAGATTAATGAAAAACTGTTTTTT
CDR3aa: CASTPGQINEKLFF

d_gene: TRBD2
v_gene: TRBV15
abundance: .
j_gene: TRBJ2-2
CDR3nt: TGTGCCACGGGACTAGCGAACACCGGGGAGCTGTTTTTT
CDR3aa: CATGLANTGELFF

d_gene: TRBD1
v_gene: TRBV5-4
abundance: .
j_gene: TRBJ2-2
CDR3nt: TGTGCCAGCAGCTCCAGGGGGATGGCCGGGACCGGGGAGCTGTTTTTT
CDR3aa: CASSSRGMAGTGELFF

d_gene: .
v_gene: TRBV15
abundance: .
j_gene: TRBJ1-2
CDR3nt: TGTGCCACCAGCAGAGACAGGGGAAGGGGTAGTGGCTACACCTTC
CDR3aa: CATSRDRGRGSGYTF

d_gene: TRBD2
v_gene: TRBV11-2
abundance: .
j_gene: TRBJ2-7
CDR3nt: TGTGCCAGCAGCTTAAAAATCCCGGGACTAGCGGGACCCCACGAGCAGTACTTC
CDR3aa: CASSLKIPGLAGPHEQYF

d_gene: .
v_gene: TRBV7-6
abundance: .
j_gene: TRBJ1-3
CDR3nt: TGTGCCAGCAGCCCCGCAGAGATCTCTGGAAACACCATATATTTT
CDR3aa: CASSPAEISGNTIYF

d_gene: TRBD2
v_gene: TRBV6-1
abundance: .
j_gene: TRBJ2-3
CDR3nt: TGTGCCAGCAAAAGGGACTACGACACAGATACGCAGTATTTT
CDR3aa: CASKRDYDTDTQYF

d_gene: .
v_gene: TRBV5-1
abundance: .
j_gene: TRBJ2-7
CDR3nt: TGCGCCAGCAGCTTGGATCGGCCGGCGAGCTCCTACGAGCAGTACTTC
CDR3aa: CASSLDRPASSYEQYF

d_gene: TRBD2
v_gene: TRBV4-2
abundance: .
j_gene: TRBJ2-3
CDR3nt: TGTGCCAGCAGCCAAGATCTCCTAGCGGGAGGGGGGACGCAGTATTTT
CDR3aa: CASSQDLLAGGGTQYF

d_gene: TRBD1
v_gene: TRBV7-6
abundance: .
j_gene: TRBJ2-7
CDR3nt: TGTGCCAGCAGCCATCTGAGACAGGGGGCATACGAGCAGTACTTC
CDR3aa: CASSHLRQGAYEQYF

d_gene: .
v_gene: TRBV6-6
abundance: .
j_gene: TRBJ1-2
CDR3nt: TGTGCCAGCCAGAGCCTCCGTGGCTACACCTTC
CDR3aa: CASQSLRGYTF

d_gene: .
v_gene: TRBV5-4
abundance: .
j_gene: TRBJ1-2
CDR3nt: TGTGCCAGCAGCTGGGGGACGGGAATAGGGGGCTACACCTTC
CDR3aa: CASSWGTGIGGYTF

d_gene: TRBD2
v_gene: TRBV5-4
abundance: .
j_gene: TRBJ2-1
CDR3nt: TGTGCCAGCAGCTTACTAGCGGGAACCCTAGGTGAGCAGTTCTTC
CDR3aa: CASSLLAGTLGEQFF

d_gene: .
v_gene: TRBV7-2
abundance: few
j_gene: TRBJ2-5
CDR3nt: TGTGCCAGCAGCTTATCTCGAGAGACCCAGTACTTC
CDR3aa: CASSLSRETQYF

d_gene: .
v_gene: TRBV5-6
abundance: .
j_gene: TRBJ2-2
CDR3nt: TGTGCCAGCAGCTTTACACTGAACACCGGGGAGCTGTTTTTT
CDR3aa: CASSFTLNTGELFF

d_gene: .
v_gene: TRBV6-5
abundance: once
j_gene: TRBJ1-2
CDR3nt: TGTGCCAGCAGTTACTCGGCAGGGTCTAACTATGGCTACACCTTC
CDR3aa: CASSYSAGSNYGYTF

d_gene: .
v_gene: TRBV7-2
abundance: medium-sized
j_gene: TRBJ1-1
CDR3nt: TGTGCCAGCAGCTCGGGCTACTCTGAAGCTTTCTTT
CDR3aa: CASSSGYSEAFF

d_gene: .
v_gene: TRBV11-2
abundance: .
j_gene: TRBJ2-1
CDR3nt: TGTGCCAGCAGCCCCACGACAGGCTCCTACAATGAGCAGTTCTTC
CDR3aa: CASSPTTGSYNEQFF

d_gene: .
v_gene: TRBV4-1
abundance: .
j_gene: TRBJ2-1
CDR3nt: TGCGCCAGCAGCCGAGACCCAGGGGATGAGCAGTTCTTC
CDR3aa: CASSRDPGDEQFF

d_gene: .
v_gene: TRBV5-8
abundance: .
j_gene: TRBJ2-3
CDR3nt: TGTGCCAGCAGCTTGGGGGTTGGAACGCAGTATTTT
CDR3aa: CASSLGVGTQYF